The 3 T cell receptor beta chains presented below share a single source sample, sequenced in a study of CD8+ T cells in alopecia areata. Extracted RNA was reverse transcribed into cDNA, the sequencing template. The method was immunoSEQ multiplex PCR; TCRdb's version includes in-frame clones alone and lacks a portion of them. The sample shows hundreds of thousands of clones, roughly 64% of them seen only once. Stated treatment: oral pan-JAK inhibitor, 5-10 mg twice daily. The sequencing here drew on CD4+ T cells sorted from blood, taken at week 24, from a patient treated with tofacitinib. The receptors derive from a human donor with alopecia areata.

The chain recombines TRBV5-6 with TRBJ1-1, with TRBD1 as a possible D gene (5 bases). The CDR3 totals 14 residues. The V end was cut by 4 bases, the J end by 1 base, with 11 bases between. Per the germline V gene, CDR1 is SGHDT and CDR2 is YYEEEE. As DNA, the CDR3 is TGTGCCAGCAGCGACATCGGGGGGAACACTGAAGCTTTCTTT. This translates into CASSDIGGNTEAFF.

V gene TRBV5-1 combines with J gene TRBJ2-2; 9 bases are shared with TRBD2. V dropped 4 bases and J dropped 6; count of bases not matched to a gene: 10. Germline CDR1 SGHRS, CDR2 YFSETQ. The CDR3 runs 16 residues. The CDR3 DNA reads as TGCGCCAGCAGCCAACCGGGACTAGCTAACGCCGGGGAGCTGTTTTTT. Protein: CASSQPGLANAGELFF.

This clone was observed a few times. This chain uses TRBV30 with TRBJ2-7, with 9 bases identical to TRBD2. The trim removed 4 bases at V and 3 bases at J, leaving 10 bases unmatched. This CDR3 has 15 amino acids. In germline, CDR1 is GTSNPN, CDR2 SVGIG (reference sequence). CDR3 protein: CAWIPSGGPFYEQYF. The CDR3 DNA is TGTGCCTGGATCCCCAGCGGGGGGCCTTTCTACGAGCAGTACTTC.